Listed here is a single T cell receptor (beta chain). This clone has only one observation. The target of this receptor is not known. No base quality information exists; no much larger clone differs at one position. The source of the sample is a study of lymphopenia after photon versus proton radiotherapy (dated by TCRdb to about 2019). Regarding the study in general: In patients with gastrointestinal tumors who developed high-grade lymphopenia, the study compared the immunological effects of photon radiation therapy with those of proton radiation therapy. The study aimed to characterize how the two radiation modalities differ in their impact on the immune system. The 15 to 20 patients in the cohort had gastrointestinal tumors, were treated with either photon or proton therapy, and subsequently developed lymphopenia.

Beyond this particular receptor, the publication reports: Across the cohort, an inverse correlation was found between a larger post-nadir drop in TCR diversity and overall survival time among patients who died. Relative stability during treatment was observed in proton-treated patients, whereas loss of naive T cells and TCR diversity and gain of effector/memory populations were observed in photon-treated patients. After the lymphocyte count nadir, oligoclonal expansion, especially of CD8+ Temra cells, was observed in photon-treated repertoires, and the drop in diversity was driven by this expansion. The survival association was assessed only in patients who died, and the authors presented better survival with proton therapy as a possibility rather than a demonstrated result.

The CDR3 spans 13 residues, from the cysteine through the phenylalanine. The DNA shown is the 39-base CDR3, in frame from base 1. The germline V gene (reference sequence) yields SSHAT for CDR1 and FNYEAQ for CDR2. Trimming takes 1 base from V and 5 bases from J, and the germline ends sit 8 bases apart. The library was generated by the immunoSEQ multiplex PCR assay. T cell repertoires were profiled by deep sequencing of rearranged TCR beta loci, alongside multiparametric flow cytometry. TCRdb limited this immuneACCESS table to in-frame rearrangements with V and J called. A share of clones is missing; checked studies link under half to unresolved V genes, and the rest is unexplained. The sample contains some 25,000 clones, 75% to 90% of them found a single time. Around 5.3% of the sample rests with the top ten.

Material: peripheral blood, obtained from a patient treated with photon-based radiotherapy. This TCR derives from a man aged 30 to 45 with gastric cancer. Recombination linked TRBV7-7 to TRBJ2-5; the D segment cannot be called with confidence. The DNA sequence is given as TGTGCCAGCAGCTTAGGAATTCAGGAGACCCAGTACTTC. This sequence encodes CASSLGIQETQYF.